These 32 T cell receptor beta chains share one sample of origin, sequenced in a study of monozygotic twins with inflammatory bowel disease. From its re-call of the 5' RACE reads, TCRdb lists each CDR3 protein once, without DNA. The sample totals a few hundred thousand distinct CDR3 sequences. The sequenced sample consisted of blood. All receptors come from a human donor with ulcerative colitis or Crohn's disease, or a healthy co-twin of an affected twin (not recorded which).

CDR3: CASSYTGTSGRSDGELFF. The J gene is TRBJ2-2, the V gene TRBV6-5; TCRdb selects TRBD2, and the lack of DNA leaves this call unchecked. The CDR3 sequence is 18 residues long. Germline V gene sequence: CDR1 MNHEY, CDR2 SVGAGI.

The chain is built from TRBV20-1 and TRBJ2-1; the TRBD1 assignment by TCRdb is unverifiable without DNA. This CDR3 has 13 amino acids. Germline V gives CDR1 DFQATT, CDR2 SNEGSKA (reference sequence). The CDR3 protein is CSAGGRGLSEQFF.

This chain connects TRBV3-1 to TRBJ2-3; TCRdb proposes TRBD2, but this gene call is untestable without DNA. This CDR3 has 17 residues. CDR1 is LGHDT and CDR2 is YNNKEL in the germline V gene (reference sequence). The CDR3 loop reads CASSDVSGPRGTDTQYF.

The chain's CDR3 is CASSRERLSYNEQFF. The chain recombines TRBV3-1 with TRBJ2-1; there is no DNA to check the TCRdb D call of TRBD2. Germline V lookup: CDR1 LGHDT, CDR2 YNNKEL (reference sequence). The CDR3 contains 15 residues.

The genes are TRBV5-6 and TRBJ2-6. Germline lookup yields CDR1 SGHDT and CDR2 YYEEEE. This CDR3 spans 15 amino acids. The CDR3: CASSASGSGANVLTF.

This chain connects TRBV7-8 to TRBJ2-1; TCRdb's D gene call, TRBD1, goes unchecked for lack of DNA. Per germline, CDR1 SGHVS and CDR2 FQNEAQ. The CDR3 has 18 residues. The CDR3 protein is CASSLDRPGQGYYNEQFF.

The chain recombines TRBV28 with TRBJ2-1; checking the TCRdb D call of TRBD1 is not possible without DNA. The CDR3 is made up of 12 amino acids. The germline CDR1 and CDR2 sequences are MDHEN and SYDVKM. CDR3 sequence: CASSLVRQGQFF.

The chain joins TRBV7-2 to TRBJ2-5; the TRBD2 assignment by TCRdb is unverifiable without DNA. Germline lookup yields CDR1 SGHTA and CDR2 FQGNSA. CDR3 length: 16 residues. The CDR3 spells CASSRYGLAVQETQYF.

CDR3: CSVGSGTGRVEQYF. V is TRBV29-1 and J is TRBJ2-7; the D call from TCRdb, TRBD1, cannot be confirmed without DNA. This CDR3 has 14 residues. CDR1 and CDR2 from the germline V gene are SQVTM and ANQGSEA.

The rearrangement links TRBV18 to TRBJ2-3; TCRdb picks TRBD2, but there is no DNA to check that call. CDR3 size: 18 residues. The germline CDR1 and CDR2 sequences are KGHSH and LQKENI. The CDR3 is CASSPTNLDHRGAGTQYF.

This sequence joins TRBV5-4 and TRBJ2-7. The CDR3 is made up of 13 amino acids. Per germline, CDR1 SGHNT and CDR2 YYREEE (reference sequence). This CDR3 is CASSSQFVGEQYF.

The CDR3 is CAGPTSRTDTQYF. This chain links TRBV19 with TRBJ2-3; TCRdb gives TRBD2 as the D gene, but with no DNA this cannot be confirmed. The CDR3 is 13 amino acids. The V gene's germline CDR1 is LNHDA and CDR2 SQIVND (reference sequence).

V gene TRBV20-1 combines with J gene TRBJ2-1; TCRdb's D call of TRBD2 is untestable without DNA. Germline lookup yields CDR1 DFQATT and CDR2 SNEGSKA (reference sequence). The CDR3 consists of 15 residues. This CDR3 is CSAESGGFVGNEQFF.

The V and J genes are TRBV18 and TRBJ2-1; TCRdb names TRBD2, which stays unverified in the absence of DNA. This CDR3 contains 16 residues. Germline CDR1 is KGHSH and CDR2 is LQKENI. CDR3 residues: CASSPLAGGTYNEQFF.

This sequence joins TRBV3-1 and TRBJ1-2; TCRdb names TRBD1, which stays unverified in the absence of DNA. Germline-derived CDR1 and CDR2 are LGHDT and YNNKEL (reference sequence). The CDR3 consists of 13 residues. The CDR3 protein is CASSQADTYGYTF.

The chain joins TRBV7-2 to TRBJ2-2; there is no DNA to check the TCRdb D call of TRBD2. Germline CDR1 SGHTA, CDR2 FQGNSA. The CDR3 extends over 15 amino acids. The CDR3 region is CASRPTLVRTGELFF.

The rearrangement uses TRBV6-1 and TRBJ1-2; the TRBD1 assignment by TCRdb is unverifiable without DNA. Germline V gene lookup returns CDR1 MNHNS and CDR2 SASEGT. The CDR3 sequence is 15 residues long. The CDR3 spells CASSEDGTGGYGYTF.

V usage is TRBV21-1 and J usage is TRBJ1-6. TRBV21-1 is tagged as a pseudogene. The CDR3 is made up of 17 amino acids. This CDR3 reads CASSENFTITGNSPLHF.

The rearrangement links TRBV4-1 to TRBJ1-2. The V gene's germline CDR1 is MGHRA and CDR2 YSYEKL. This CDR3 spans 15 amino acids. This CDR3 reads CASSQDVATIYGYTF.

The V and J genes are TRBV7-9 and TRBJ2-2; there is no DNA to check the TCRdb D call of TRBD1. CDR1 is SEHNR and CDR2 is FQNEAQ in the germline V gene (reference sequence). The CDR3 sequence is 15 residues long. The CDR3 loop reads CASSLTQGATGELFF.

The CDR3 here is CASSLSSRHNEQFF. This rearrangement joins TRBV7-9 to TRBJ2-1. Germline V CDR1 and CDR2: SEHNR, FQNEAQ (reference sequence). This CDR3 spans 14 amino acids.

V usage is TRBV5-1 and J usage is TRBJ2-7; the D call of TRBD2 rests on TCRdb alone, since no DNA is present to check it. Germline CDR1 is SGHRS and CDR2 is YFSETQ. The CDR3 spans 18 residues. The CDR3: CASSLDITFRAGSYEQYF.

This rearrangement joins TRBV30 to TRBJ1-5; there is no DNA to check the TCRdb D call of TRBD1. This CDR3 has 15 residues. Germline V gives CDR1 GTSNPN, CDR2 SVGIG (reference sequence). The chain's CDR3 is CAWSSRHGAYQPQHF.

This sequence joins TRBV2 and TRBJ1-5. The length of the CDR3 is 12 residues. The germline gives CDR1 SNHLY, CDR2 FYNNEI. CDR3 in amino acids: CASGEGIRPQHF.

V gene TRBV29-1 combines with J gene TRBJ2-3; TCRdb indicates TRBD2, and absent DNA this call remains unverified. CDR1 is SQVTM, CDR2 ANQGSEA, per germline. The CDR3 length is 14 residues. CDR3 sequence: CSVAVTSRTDTQYF.

This chain joins TRBV12-3 or TRBV12-4 and TRBJ1-2. The CDR3 totals 11 residues. CDR3: CASSLGQTYTF.

The chain employs TRBV9 and TRBJ2-7; absent DNA, TCRdb's TRBD1 call cannot be checked. The germline V gene encodes CDR1 SGDLS and CDR2 YYNGEE. CDR3 length: 16 residues. The chain's CDR3 is CASSPTSGEISYEQYF.

V usage is TRBV20-1 and J usage is TRBJ2-7; TCRdb selects TRBD2, and the lack of DNA leaves this call unchecked. The CDR3 is 14 residues long. Per the germline V gene, CDR1 is DFQATT and CDR2 is SNEGSKA (reference sequence). The CDR3 sequence is CSAPRTSGSEEQYF.

The chain carries TRBV20-1 and TRBJ1-5; TCRdb designates TRBD1, a call that cannot be tested without DNA. The germline V gene has CDR1 DFQATT and CDR2 SNEGSKA (reference sequence). The CDR3 is 15 residues long. CDR3 in amino acids: CSARDLRGAGQPQHF.

V is TRBV14 and J is TRBJ1-2; TCRdb designates TRBD1, a call that cannot be tested without DNA. CDR1 is SGHDN, CDR2 FVKESK, per germline. This CDR3 contains 13 residues. Here the CDR3 reads CASSPTGTAGYTF.

V gene TRBV28 combines with J gene TRBJ1-6. Germline lookup yields CDR1 MDHEN and CDR2 SYDVKM. There are 17 residues in the CDR3. The CDR3 region is CASSFSNPFAYNSPLHF.

J is TRBJ1-1 and V is TRBV5-1. Germline V CDR1 and CDR2: SGHRS, YFSETQ. CDR3 length: 12 amino acids. CDR3 amino acids: CASSLDNSAAFF.